This TCR beta chain stems from a study of regulatory T cells in long-lasting Graves disease (TCRdb year 2021). Study-wide context: Patients with newly diagnosed Graves' disease had been on antithyroid drugs for under 3 months. The study took place in China and was registered as a clinical trial. A total of 35 or so samples were covered by TCR sequencing, comprising around 13 persistent and roughly 20 newly diagnosed Graves' disease patients. This study used TCR sequencing and RNA sequencing of peripheral blood to compare persistent Graves' disease patients against newly diagnosed Graves' disease patients. Study-wide findings and limitations: Sequencing and analysis were limited to the TCR beta chain. The study examined only peripheral blood because the primary lesion, thyroid tissue, could not be accessed. Persistent patients shared more public clonotypes among themselves (2,741) than newly diagnosed patients did (over 950). Preferential use of TRBV28, TRBJ1-2 and TRBJ2-5 was observed in persistent disease, whereas TRBV20-1 and TRBJ2-1 were favored in newly diagnosed disease. The authors noted that the small sample size was a limitation that may lower accuracy. Compared with newly diagnosed patients, patients with persistent Graves' disease had lower TCR Shannon entropy and fewer highly expanded clones, which suggests clonal expansion.

In the paper's terms, the time point label means: newly diagnosed GD, antithyroid drugs for less than 3 months. For both TCR sequencing and RNA sequencing, RNA was extracted from PBMCs in TRIzol. Graves' disease was diagnosed according to American Thyroid Association guidelines. Recruitment of patients was carried out at an endocrinology department in Xi'an, China. Each patient gave about 9.1 milliliters of peripheral blood, collected in an EDTA anticoagulant tube. Ficoll Paque Plus density gradient separation was used to isolate PBMCs, and no further T cell sorting was performed. An Agilent 2100 Bioanalyzer and agarose gel were used to check RNA quality, and a NanoDrop 2000 was used to measure RNA concentration. The library was built by means of multiplex PCR. Sequencing was performed on an Illumina HiSeq 4000. TCR beta libraries were built with iRepertoire HTBI primers and Arm-PCR amplification of CDR3 regions. Before sequencing, the PCR products underwent gel purification. The paper's processing steps were these. A total of 62 TRBV and 14 TRBJ segments were identified across samples and were used for gene usage analysis of CDR3 amino acid clonotypes. COPE and FqMerger were used to merge the filtered high-quality paired reads into contigs. Contigs were aligned with BLAST to IMGT TRBV, TRBD and TRBJ reference genes, and CDR3 was defined per IMGT. Highly expanded clones were defined as clonotypes with a frequency above 0.1%. Shannon entropy served as the measure of repertoire diversity, while the Gini coefficient captured V-J evenness. A clonotype found in more than one individual was treated as public. Clones were called with MiXCR by TCRdb after fastp trimmed the public reads at Q25, and only in-frame beta chains were retained. One record per CDR3 amino acid sequence lists the most common genes and DNA. What appears here as the V and J calls and clone size reflects TCRdb's work, not the paper's. This sample holds around 400,000 distinct CDR3 sequences; 15% were observed only once. Together, the top ten hold 20% to 25% of the sample.

The sample holds a few counts of this clonotype. Its antigen remains unidentified. No per-base quality is available; no much larger clone lies one base away. In the germline V gene, CDR1 corresponds to SGDLS and CDR2 to YYNGEE. The junction shows trimming of 0 bases on V and 6 bases on J, plus 9 bases between the germline ends. Including cysteine and phenylalanine, the CDR3 has 14 amino acids. Only the CDR3 part of the read is kept: 42 bases, read in frame from the first base. The chain is made from TRBV9 and TRBJ2-2; no D segment can be confidently identified. Sample: peripheral blood mononuclear cells (PBMCs), taken at new diagnosis, from a patient treated with antithyroid drugs. The receptor's source is a female donor with Graves disease. CDR3 loop: CASSVATWAGELFF. Here is the DNA: TGTGCCAGCAGCGTAGCTACGTGGGCCGGGGAGCTGTTTTTT.